What follows are 10 T cell receptor beta chains derived from one specimen sequenced in a study of blood T cells in healthy people across ages. Next came a second PCR, run for about 7 to 12 cycles, which used a sample-barcoded 5' primer along with a J-beta primer mix. TCRdb passed the 5' RACE reads through MiXCR, listing each CDR3 protein once. The data contain hundreds of thousands of distinct CDR3 sequences, 58% of them singletons. Input material: blood. These receptors all stem from a man aged 55 to 70 in good health.

This clonotype was detected only a few times. V gene TRBV14 combines with J gene TRBJ2-5, with 9 bases identical to TRBD1. Judging by the DNA end, TRBJ2-7 fits better; the J call may be wrong. This CDR3 has 14 residues. Germline loops: CDR1 SGHDN, CDR2 FVKESK. In nucleotides, the CDR3 is TGTGCCAGCAGTCCCGGGACAGGGTCCCACGAGCAGTACTTC. Translated: CASSPGTGSHEQYF.

The chain uses TRBV5-1 and TRBJ1-6; D gene ambiguous. Germline CDR1 SGHRS, CDR2 YFSETQ. CDR3 length equals 18 residues. Trimming left V 4 bases short and J 0 bases short, with 17 bases between. CDR3 bases: TGCGCCAGCAGCGGACGGCGGAGGGAGAGCTCCTATAATTCACCCCTCCACTTT. This gives the protein CASSGRRRESSYNSPLHF.

V gene TRBV21-1 combines with J gene TRBJ1-2; the table's D call of TRBD1 was not tested on the DNA. TRBV21-1 is a recognized pseudogene. This CDR3 spans 15 amino acids. The CDR3 is CASSNGSRWAFGYTF. As DNA, the CDR3 is TGTGCCAGCAGCAACGGGTCGAGGTGGGCGTTTGGCTACACCTTC.

The rearrangement links TRBV20-1 to TRBJ2-3; 8 bases line up with TRBD2. The J segment lost 1 base and the V segment lost 0 bases, leaving 12 bases of the junction unmatched. Germline V gene data show CDR1 as DFQATT and CDR2 as SNEGSKA (reference sequence). The CDR3 is 18 residues long. This CDR3 reads CSARDRVRGGPRTDTQYF. CDR3 in DNA: TGCAGTGCTAGAGATAGGGTTCGGGGGGGGCCCCGCACAGATACGCAGTATTTT.

In its sample, this clonotype was seen a few times. The V gene is TRBV6-6, the J gene TRBJ2-1, with D possibly matching TRBD2 (6 bases). The ends were cut back, 8 bases at V and 2 bases at J, with 13 bases in the middle. The germline CDR1 and CDR2 sequences are MNHNY and SVGAGI (reference sequence). The CDR3 has 14 amino acids. The CDR3 DNA follows: TGTGCCAGCCGGTTAGGCGGGGCCTACAATGAGCAGTTCTTC. Residues: CASRLGGAYNEQFF.

This clonotype is a singleton in its sample. The chain employs TRBV5-1 and TRBJ2-7; D remains ambiguous. Germline V gene lookup returns CDR1 SGHRS and CDR2 YFSETQ. Between the trimmed V and J ends, which lost 2 bases and 2 bases, there was a span of 8 bases. This CDR3 has 13 amino acids. The CDR3 protein is CASSFNSPYEQYF. The CDR3 DNA sequence: TGCGCCAGCAGCTTTAATTCTCCCTACGAGCAGTACTTC.

This sequence joins TRBV2 and TRBJ2-3; 8 bases map to TRBD2. With 6 bases clipped from V and 1 base from J, the junction kept 3 bases outside the gene matches. Germline loops: CDR1 SNHLY, CDR2 FYNNEI. There are 14 residues in the CDR3. Here the CDR3 reads CASSGLARTDTQYF. CDR3 nucleotide sequence: TGTGCCAGCAGCGGACTAGCTCGCACAGATACGCAGTATTTT.

This clonotype was seen just once. CDR3 sequence: CASSLESGGAGSETQYF. CDR3 sequence (DNA): TGCGCCAGCAGCTTGGAATCTGGCGGGGCAGGGTCGGAGACCCAGTACTTC. The chain is built from TRBV5-1 and TRBJ2-5; D possibly corresponds to TRBD2 (6 bases). V lost 0 bases, J lost 5 bases, and 20 bases lay in between. Germline V gives CDR1 SGHRS, CDR2 YFSETQ. There are 17 residues in the CDR3.

This clonotype occurred a few times. The chain couples TRBV11-2 to TRBJ2-1, with D possibly TRBD2 on 6 matching bases. The germline V gene encodes CDR1 SGHAT and CDR2 FQNNGV. The CDR3 runs 15 residues. V shed 5 bases and J shed 3 bases, with 14 bases lying between them. CDR3 sequence (DNA): TGTGCCAGCAGCCTGGGACTTCGACTCTACAATGAGCAGTTCTTC. Amino acids: CASSLGLRLYNEQFF.

CDR3 sequence: CASSSSGGLGDGYTF. Here the CDR3 DNA reads TGTGCCAGCAGCTCATCCGGGGGGCTCGGAGATGGCTACACCTTC. The genes are TRBV11-2 and TRBJ1-2, with a weak D call TRBD1 (6 bases). Germline V gene lookup returns CDR1 SGHAT and CDR2 FQNNGV. This CDR3 has 15 residues. V was trimmed by 4 bases and J by 6 bases, leaving 18 bases between them.